This entry lists 17 T cell receptor beta chains sequenced from one sample in a study of cytomegalovirus exposure and HLA in healthy donors. The PCR contained 60 Vbeta and 13 Jbeta primers. Sequencing used immunoSEQ multiplex PCR; TCRdb keeps in-frame clones, though not all of them. Of fewer than 200,000 clones in the sample, 80% were seen once. The specimen sequenced was PBMCs. These receptors were collected from a young man in good health and CMV-seronegative.

V and J are TRBV5-1 and TRBJ2-2; TRBD1 matches 8 bases. The CDR3 covers 20 residues. CDR1 SGHRS and CDR2 YFSETQ come from the germline V gene. The V gene end was trimmed by 0 bases and the J gene end by 7 bases; junction bases not matched to a gene: 20. Here the CDR3 reads CASSLANFVAGGFFNGELFF. The CDR3 DNA reads as TGCGCCAGCAGCTTGGCCAATTTCGTTGCAGGGGGCTTCTTTAACGGGGAGCTGTTTTTT.

This clone was observed a few times. The chain is built from TRBV5-1 and TRBJ1-1; 10 bases agree with TRBD1. The germline gives CDR1 SGHRS, CDR2 YFSETQ. The CDR3 has 13 amino acids. After removal of 4 bases from V and 6 bases from J, the junction contained 3 bases not matched to a gene. The CDR3 protein is CASSTDRGAEAFF. CDR3 DNA: TGCGCCAGCAGCACGGACAGGGGGGCTGAAGCTTTCTTT.

The chain couples TRBV2 to TRBJ2-3; D is possibly TRBD1 (6 bases). CDR1 is SNHLY, CDR2 FYNNEI, per germline. Trimming took 10 bases from V and 1 from J, leaving 9 bases between them. The CDR3 runs 12 residues. The CDR3 spells CAIRTGTDTQYF. The CDR3, as DNA: TGTGCCATCCGGACAGGCACAGATACGCAGTATTTT.

This rearrangement joins TRBV5-4 to TRBJ2-7; 11 nucleotides line up with TRBD1. The CDR3 extends over 16 amino acids. Germline CDR1 and CDR2: SGHNT and YYREEE (reference sequence). Trimming cost V 2 bases and J 5 bases; bases outside gene matches: 9. The CDR3 DNA is TGTGCCAGCAGCTTTCACCGGGACAGGGGGATTGACGAGCAGTACTTC. The encoded protein is CASSFHRDRGIDEQYF.

The chain has TRBV27 and TRBJ2-5; the D gene is possibly TRBD2 (5 bases). V was trimmed by 4 bases and J by 1 base, leaving 16 bases between them. Germline loops: CDR1 MNHEY, CDR2 SMNVEV (reference sequence). CDR3 length: 16 amino acids. This CDR3 is CASSSRGGSVQETQYF. The CDR3 coding sequence is TGTGCCAGCAGTTCTCGTGGAGGTAGCGTCCAAGAGACCCAGTACTTC.

The genes are TRBV29-1 and TRBJ2-1, with 10 bases that match TRBD2. Germline V gene sequence: CDR1 SQVTM, CDR2 ANQGSEA. This CDR3 is built from 15 residues. J gave up 9 bases and V 4 bases, and 12 bases lay outside the gene matches. CDR3 amino acids: CSVGRLAGAMSEQFF. The DNA for the CDR3 is TGCAGCGTTGGGCGGCTAGCGGGAGCTATGAGTGAGCAGTTCTTC.

The rearrangement uses TRBV9 and TRBJ1-2, with D maybe TRBD1 (5 bases). Germline V lookup: CDR1 SGDLS, CDR2 YYNGEE. V lost 4 bases and J 6 bases, leaving 19 bases between the germline ends. CDR3 length: 15 residues. CDR3 sequence: CASSPEDTFTDGYTF. Here the CDR3 DNA reads TGTGCCAGCAGCCCAGAGGACACGTTTACTGATGGCTACACCTTC.

The chain recombines TRBV2 with TRBJ2-1, with 13 bases that match TRBD2. This CDR3 comprises 15 residues. Per germline, CDR1 SNHLY and CDR2 FYNNEI. Trimming removed 6 bases from V and 5 bases from J; junction bases left unmatched: 4. CDR3 in DNA: TGTGCCAGCAGGGCACTAGCGGGGGGGGACAATGAGCAGTTCTTC. Translating gives CASRALAGGDNEQFF.

This clone was counted a few times. Additional DNA sequences in this sample encode the identical CDR3. The chain uses TRBV29-1 and TRBJ2-7; D gene uncertain. The length of the CDR3 is 12 residues. Trimming removed 3 bases at V and 0 bases at J, with 6 bases between. Germline values: CDR1 SQVTM, CDR2 ANQGSEA. This CDR3 reads CSVEESSYEQYF. Here the CDR3 DNA reads TGCAGCGTTGAGGAGAGCTCCTACGAGCAGTACTTC.

This clone was seen just once. The rearrangement uses TRBV20-1 and TRBJ2-1; D not certain. Per the germline V gene, CDR1 is DFQATT and CDR2 is SNEGSKA (reference sequence). The CDR3 runs 10 residues. The V end was cut by 2 bases, the J end by 10 bases, with 6 bases between. CDR3 sequence (DNA): TGCAGTGCTAGACAGGTGGAGCAGTTCTTC. Translation: CSARQVEQFF.

V is TRBV7-8 and J is TRBJ1-3; 8 bases are a match to TRBD1. CDR3 length: 13 residues. Germline assignment: CDR1 SGHVS and CDR2 FQNEAQ. Unmatched junction bases numbered 6, after V lost 10 bases and J lost 4 bases. The CDR3, as DNA: TGTGCCACCCGGACAGGGTCAGGAAACACCATATATTTT. As protein: CATRTGSGNTIYF.

This clone was counted a single time. The chain uses TRBV5-1 and TRBJ2-5, with 10 bases aligning to TRBD1. The J call may be in error: the DNA end matches TRBJ2-7 better. CDR1 and CDR2 from the germline V gene are SGHRS and YFSETQ. The CDR3 runs 15 residues. The CDR3 region has the DNA TGCGCCAGCAGCTCAGGGACAGGGGTTTATGACGAGCAGTACTTC. Amino acids: CASSSGTGVYDEQYF.

The V call is TRBV7-3, the J call TRBJ1-2; D call uncertain. CDR1 is SGHTA, CDR2 FQGTGA, per germline. V lost 6 bases, J lost 2 bases, and 13 bases lay in between. This CDR3 is built from 14 residues. CDR3 coding DNA: TGTGCCAGCAGTTCCAGCGGAGGGAACTATGGCTACACCTTC. This translates into CASSSSGGNYGYTF.

The chain couples TRBV9 to TRBJ2-3; 14 nucleotides match TRBD2. The germline V gene has CDR1 SGDLS and CDR2 YYNGEE. V was pared by 0 bases and J by 0 bases, with 18 bases of the junction left unmatched. The CDR3 is 23 amino acids. The CDR3 DNA is TGTGCCAGCAGCGTAGCTCCTCCTACAGGGAGACTAGCGGGGGGGATAAGCACAGATACGCAGTATTTT. The encoded protein is CASSVAPPTGRLAGGISTDTQYF.

CDR3 DNA sequence: TGTGCTAGTGGTTTGGTCCACCCTCACTGGGACAGAAATTACGAGCAGTACTTC. This gives the protein CASGLVHPHWDRNYEQYF. The V gene is TRBV12-5, the J gene TRBJ2-7; 7 bases agree with TRBD1. The germline CDR1 and CDR2 sequences are LGHNT and FRNRAP. Trimming took 0 bases from V and 4 from J; bases not matched to a gene: 15. The CDR3 is 18 residues long.

In this sample, this clone turned up a few times. The rearrangement links TRBV10-1 to TRBJ1-5, with D tentatively TRBD1 (6 bases). The CDR3 loop spans 17 amino acids. Trimming shortened V by 8 bases and J by 3 bases, and 23 bases separated the two germline ends. Germline assignment: CDR1 WNHNN and CDR2 SYGVQD (reference sequence). DNA of the CDR3: TGCGCCAGCCGGGTCGGGGCCTCCGGACAGCCCAATCAGCCCCAGCATTTT. Translating it yields CASRVGASGQPNQPQHF.

The sample holds a few counts of this clone. The same CDR3 arises from other DNA sequences in this sample as well. The chain employs TRBV7-6 and TRBJ2-5; D is possibly TRBD1 (7 bases). Germline V gene data show CDR1 as SGHVS and CDR2 as FNYEAQ. This CDR3 is built from 17 residues. V was cut by 2 bases and J by 1 base, with 17 bases left in between. The CDR3 nucleotides read TGTGCCAGCAGCTTAAGTTCAGGGGGGTATCTCCAAGAGACCCAGTACTTC. Translated: CASSLSSGGYLQETQYF.